This T cell receptor beta chain was captured by sequencing in a study of blood T cells in healthy people across ages. CDR3 size: 14 residues. Trimming shortened V by 6 bases and J by 8 bases, and 20 bases separated the two germline ends. Germline assignment: CDR1 DFQATT and CDR2 SNEGSKA (reference sequence). The use of a sample-barcoded 5' primer and a J-beta primer mix characterized a second PCR of about 7 to 12 cycles. TCRdb re-called the 5' RACE reads with MiXCR, one entry per CDR3 protein. Of approximately 1.5 million distinct CDR3 sequences listed, 35% to 45% are singletons. The V and J genes are TRBV20-1 and TRBJ2-1; D uncertain. The clonotype originates from a young woman in good health. The sample consisted of blood. The CDR3 sequence: CSAPNHLGLDEQFF. CDR3 DNA sequence: TGCAGTGCCCCGAACCATTTAGGTCTCGATGAGCAGTTCTTC.